A selection of T cell receptor beta chains follows, all from one sample in a study of beta chain features in type 1 diabetes. Profiled with immunoSEQ multiplex PCR; TCRdb holds only in-frame clones, not every one. This sample has 120,000 to 150,000 clones; about 50% occur once, and the top ten carry roughly 0.4%. The sequenced material came from Tregs from blood. The receptors originated from a young man in good health. The CDR3 runs from the conserved cysteine through the conserved F or W. D genes are given only for firm matches. The listing skips clone size in some rows; elsewhere it reads once, few, many or a size class.

TRBV25-1	TRBJ1-4	NA	13	NA	CASSFREDEKLFF	TGTGCCAGCAGTTTCAGGGAGGATGAAAAACTGTTTTTT
TRBV25-1	TRBJ2-3	TRBD2	15	NA	CASSYASGRGDTQYF	TGTGCCAGCAGTTACGCTAGCGGGAGAGGGGATACGCAGTATTTT
TRBV7-2	TRBJ2-5	TRBD2	16	NA	CASSLDGASGWETQYF	TGTGCCAGCAGCTTAGACGGGGCTAGCGGTTGGGAGACCCAGTACTTC
TRBV10-3	TRBJ2-7	NA	13	NA	CAIRRSGSYEQYF	TGTGCCATCAGGCGTTCAGGCTCCTACGAGCAGTACTTC
TRBV28	TRBJ2-3	TRBD1	13	once	CASRQGARDTQYF	TGTGCCAGCAGACAGGGGGCAAGAGATACGCAGTATTTT
TRBV7-9	TRBJ2-7	NA	12	few	CASSLTGYEQYF	TGTGCCAGCAGCTTAACAGGCTACGAGCAGTACTTC
TRBV7-2	TRBJ2-7	NA	16	NA	CASSLEGGVSSYEQYF	TGTGCCAGCAGCTTAGAGGGCGGGGTCAGCTCCTACGAGCAGTACTTC
TRBV7-9	TRBJ1-1	NA	14	NA	CASSLGRWNTEAFF	TGTGCCAGCAGCTTGGGCAGGTGGAACACTGAAGCTTTCTTT
TRBV7-9	TRBJ2-2	TRBD1	15	few	CASSYRDRGSGELFF	TGTGCCAGCAGCTATCGGGACAGGGGTTCCGGGGAGCTGTTTTTT
TRBV7-9	TRBJ2-1	TRBD2	15	NA	CASSLTSGGVFEQFF	TGTGCCAGCAGCCTGACTAGCGGGGGGGTGTTTGAGCAGTTCTTC
TRBV9	TRBJ2-5	TRBD2	16	few	CASSARLAGGEETQYF	TGTGCCAGCAGCGCACGACTAGCGGGGGGTGAAGAGACCCAGTACTTC
TRBV9	TRBJ2-1	TRBD2	16	NA	CASSPTTGGIYNEQFF	TGTGCCAGCAGCCCGACGACCGGGGGGATTTACAATGAGCAGTTCTTC
TRBV28	TRBJ2-1	TRBD1	16	NA	CASRDTGGVSYNEQFF	TGTGCCAGCAGGGACACAGGGGGCGTCTCCTACAATGAGCAGTTCTTC
TRBV4-2	TRBJ2-1	TRBD2	16	NA	CASSHGLAGGDNEQFF	TGTGCCAGCAGCCATGGACTAGCGGGAGGGGACAATGAGCAGTTCTTC
TRBV9	TRBJ2-7	NA	15	NA	CASSVTHGALYEQYF	TGTGCCAGCAGTGTAACCCATGGGGCCCTCTACGAGCAGTACTTC
TRBV5-1	TRBJ2-7	TRBD1	15	few	CASSLAIRQGYEQYF	TGCGCCAGCAGCTTGGCCATAAGACAGGGCTACGAGCAGTACTTC
TRBV18	TRBJ2-2	TRBD2	16	NA	CASSPPAGAQTGELFF	TGTGCCAGCTCACCCCCAGCGGGAGCTCAAACCGGGGAGCTGTTTTTT
TRBV7-6	TRBJ2-5	TRBD2	14	NA	CASSLVWGGETQYF	TGTGCCAGCAGCTTAGTATGGGGGGGAGAGACCCAGTACTTC
TRBV20-1	TRBJ1-2	NA	8	NA	CSALGGTF	TGCAGTGCTTTGGGGGGCACCTTC
TRBV28	TRBJ1-4	TRBD1	13	NA	CASKDRGGEKLFF	TGTGCCAGCAAAGACAGGGGCGGGGAAAAACTGTTTTTT
TRBV7-9	TRBJ2-5	NA	14	NA	CASSLVVQRETQYF	TGTGCCAGCAGCTTAGTTGTTCAGAGGGAGACCCAGTACTTC
TRBV4-3	TRBJ1-4	TRBD1	17	NA	CASSQYSQGRPWEKLFF	TGCGCCAGCAGTCAGTATTCACAGGGGAGGCCGTGGGAAAAACTGTTTTTT
TRBV11-1	TRBJ2-1	NA	14	NA	CASSHGQTWNEQFF	TGTGCCAGCAGCCACGGACAGACGTGGAATGAGCAGTTCTTC
TRBV10-3	TRBJ2-7	NA	14	NA	CAISEPTRGYEQYF	TGTGCCATCAGTGAGCCCACCAGGGGCTACGAGCAGTACTTC